This T cell receptor (beta chain) was retrieved from a study of shared clonotypes between healthy human individuals. V dropped 6 bases and J dropped 10 bases, with 18 bases sitting between them. Germline CDR1 reads MNHEY; CDR2 reads SVGAGI. This CDR3 region has 13 residues. Sequencing was performed with immunoSEQ multiplex PCR; in TCRdb, only in-frame clones are kept and a portion is missing. This table holds 2.3 million or so clones, more than 80% found once. Sequenced sample: naive CD4+ T cells from PBMCs. As for subset: CD45RA+ positively selected. The sequence was collected from a man younger than 30 in good health. Some clones in this sample may be carry-over from other donors' samples. J is TRBJ1-1 and V is TRBV6-5, with D perhaps matching TRBD1 (5 bases). The CDR3 spells CASSRQGVGGAFF. DNA of the CDR3: TGTGCCAGCAGCCGCCAGGGTGTAGGTGGAGCTTTCTTT.